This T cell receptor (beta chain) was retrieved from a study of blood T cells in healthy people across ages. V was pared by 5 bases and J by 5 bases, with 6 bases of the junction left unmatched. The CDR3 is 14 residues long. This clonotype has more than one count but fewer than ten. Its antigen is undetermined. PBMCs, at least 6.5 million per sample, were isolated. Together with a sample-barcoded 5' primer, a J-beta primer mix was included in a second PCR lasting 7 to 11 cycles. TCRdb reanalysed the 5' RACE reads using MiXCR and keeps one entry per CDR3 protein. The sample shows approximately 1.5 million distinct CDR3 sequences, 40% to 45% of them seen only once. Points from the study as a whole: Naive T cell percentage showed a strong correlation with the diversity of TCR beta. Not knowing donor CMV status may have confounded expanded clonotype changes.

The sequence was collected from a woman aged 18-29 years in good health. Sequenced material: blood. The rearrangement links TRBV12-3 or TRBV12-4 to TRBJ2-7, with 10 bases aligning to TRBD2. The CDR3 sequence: CASSLSGGWNEQYF. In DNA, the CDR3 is TGTGCCAGCAGTCTTAGCGGGGGGTGGAACGAGCAGTACTTC.